This T cell receptor beta chain was observed in a study of blood T cells in healthy people across ages (dated by TCRdb to between 2014 and 2016). Notes on the research overall: In model experiments, roughly one uniquely barcoded TCR beta cDNA molecule per two T cells was captured by template switching. To avoid experimental bias, donors of different ages were spread randomly across the sequencing lanes. The donors were divided into four age groups: young (average approximately 17 years), middle-aged (around 41), aged (about 62) and long-lived (roughly 82). Using the same blood draw, the study looked at two additional independent replicas of 1 million unique cDNA reads for two donors, one aged 18 to 30 and the other aged 80 or older. Using deep sequencing normalized with unique cDNA molecular identifiers, the study measured how TCR beta repertoire diversity changes with age. The study at large found these results: As age increased, observed TCR beta diversity per million T cells dropped in a roughly linear way, and a significant reduction was already evident by age approximately 40. Bulk unsorted PBMC profiling prevented conclusive comparison of naive and antigen-experienced compartments. The CMV infection status of donors was not known, potentially confounding age-related changes in expanded clonotypes. Compared with the aged group, the long-lived group had more naive CD4+ T cells, fewer expanded clones and increased TCR diversity, suggesting age selection. A strong correlation was found between observed TCR beta diversity and the percentage of naive T cells measured by flow cytometry. Estimates of total diversity based on one million sequenced T cells were regarded as lower bounds and as underestimates.

This clonotype has a handful of counts. No cognate antigen has been identified for it. Base qualities are missing; no much larger clone stands one base away. The CDR3, cysteine through phenylalanine, is 12 amino acids long. Just CDR3 DNA is preserved here, 36 bases in frame from base 1. Based on the germline V gene, the CDR1 and CDR2 sequences are SGHVS and FQNEAQ. V and J lose 4 bases and 5 bases, and a span of 9 bases separates them. Systemically healthy Caucasian individuals from Russia, about 38 in total and aged about 6 to 95 years, were included as donors. Each donor gave roughly 9 milliliters of peripheral blood, drawn into EDTA-treated Vacutainer tubes. PBMCs were isolated by Ficoll-Paque density-gradient centrifugation, with at least 6 million obtained per sample. Total RNA, at least 6 micrograms per sample, was extracted from PBMCs with Trizol reagent. Naive CD45RAhigh/CD27high T cell percentages were measured by flow cytometry on a PBMC aliquot from every donor.

Library preparation was by 5' RACE. This sample was sequenced with an Illumina HiSeq 2500. The second PCR ran for about 6 to 12 cycles and used a J-beta primer mix along with a sample-barcoded 5' primer. Each TCR beta cDNA molecule received a unique molecular identifier from a template-switch 5' adaptor carrying 12 random nucleotides. At least 2.5 million CDR3-containing paired-end reads were obtained from each sample. The Mint cDNA synthesis kit, primed by a TRBC-specific oligonucleotide, was used to synthesize first-strand cDNA from all RNA. Following uracil-DNA glycosylase treatment, a first 18-cycle PCR with universal primers M1SS and BC2_uni_R was performed on all cDNA. Under the source paper's analysis protocol: Normalization of each sample was performed by random selection of 1 million high-quality reads, each carrying a distinct molecular identifier. Instead of being binned into consensus sequences, reads with shared molecular identifiers were discarded. MiTCR, with a Q25 quality threshold and the strictest error-elimination algorithm, was used for CDR3 identification, clonotype clustering and error correction. A nonparametric unseen species model using Euler transformation provided a lower-bound estimate of total TCR beta diversity. The public reads were quality trimmed at Q25 with fastp and then assembled into clones with MiXCR by TCRdb, keeping productive beta chains. Rows merge per CDR3 protein into single entries with the most common DNA and genes. TCRdb's processing, not the authors', yielded these V and J calls. For this sample there are about 770,000 distinct CDR3 sequences; about 42% appear just once. The ten largest account for roughly 19% of the sample.

The clonotype was recovered from a man in his 60s in good health. Input material: blood. This receptor chain uses TRBV7-8 and TRBJ2-7, with a tentative D gene TRBD2 over 6 matching bases. The sequenced DNA: TGTGCCAGCAGCTCGCTAGCGAACGAGCAGTACTTC. This codes for CASSSLANEQYF.